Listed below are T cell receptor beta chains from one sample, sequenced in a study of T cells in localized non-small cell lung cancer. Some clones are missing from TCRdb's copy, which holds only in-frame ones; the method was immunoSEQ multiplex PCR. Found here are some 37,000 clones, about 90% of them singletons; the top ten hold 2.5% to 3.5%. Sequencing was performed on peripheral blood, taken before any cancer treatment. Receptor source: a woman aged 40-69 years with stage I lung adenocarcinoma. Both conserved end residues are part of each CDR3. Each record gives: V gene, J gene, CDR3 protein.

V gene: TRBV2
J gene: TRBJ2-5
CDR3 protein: CASSEGETQYF

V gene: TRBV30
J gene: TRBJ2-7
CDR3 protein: CAWNRDRVTKEQYF

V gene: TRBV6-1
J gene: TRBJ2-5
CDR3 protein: CASRRQGGETQYF

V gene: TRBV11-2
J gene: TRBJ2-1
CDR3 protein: CASSRGSHEQFF

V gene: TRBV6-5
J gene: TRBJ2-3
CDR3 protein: CASSIRDTQYF

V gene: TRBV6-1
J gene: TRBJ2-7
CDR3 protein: CASSAGTTYEQYF

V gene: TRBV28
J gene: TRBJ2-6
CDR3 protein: CASSSGVFASGANVLTF

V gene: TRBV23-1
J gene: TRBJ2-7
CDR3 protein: CASKGRTYEQYF

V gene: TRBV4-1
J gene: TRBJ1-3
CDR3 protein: CASSPFVTGNTIYF

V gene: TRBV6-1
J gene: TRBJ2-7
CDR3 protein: CASTLLAGGPSEQYF

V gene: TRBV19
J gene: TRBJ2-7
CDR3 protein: CASSWDRNSYEQYF

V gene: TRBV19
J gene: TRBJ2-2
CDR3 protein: CASTSGTAGDGAGELFF

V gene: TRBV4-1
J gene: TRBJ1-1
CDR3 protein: CASSRQDHTEAFF

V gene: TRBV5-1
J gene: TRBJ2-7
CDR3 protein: CASSLDSESPSYEQYF

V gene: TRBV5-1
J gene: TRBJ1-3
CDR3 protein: CASSAGVGASGNTIYF

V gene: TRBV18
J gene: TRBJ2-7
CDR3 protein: CASSPGSGRPEEQYF

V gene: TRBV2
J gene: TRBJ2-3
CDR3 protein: CASQGIVTDTQYF

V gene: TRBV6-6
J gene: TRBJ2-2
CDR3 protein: CASSYAQGWTGELFF

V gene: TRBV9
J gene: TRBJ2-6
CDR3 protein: CASSHGVAGGGISGANVLTF

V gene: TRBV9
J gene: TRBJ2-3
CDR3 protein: CASSQNRGTQYF

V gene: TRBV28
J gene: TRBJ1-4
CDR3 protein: CASSLVYPGEKLFF

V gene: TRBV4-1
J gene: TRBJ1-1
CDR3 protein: CASTPGTGSFEAFF

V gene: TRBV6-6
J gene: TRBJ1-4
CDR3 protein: CASSYGRESTNEKLFF

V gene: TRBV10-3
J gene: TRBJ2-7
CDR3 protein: CAISESGAGGPYEQYF

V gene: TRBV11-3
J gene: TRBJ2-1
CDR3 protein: CASSFGAGAYNEQFF

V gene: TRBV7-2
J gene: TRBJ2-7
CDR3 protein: CASSLYRLAGEQYF

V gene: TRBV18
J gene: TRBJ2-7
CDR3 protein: CASSPRGRVYEQYF

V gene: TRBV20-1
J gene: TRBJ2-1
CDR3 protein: CSAHSFTEQFF

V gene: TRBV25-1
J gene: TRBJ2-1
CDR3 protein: CASSEEGQGPNEQFF

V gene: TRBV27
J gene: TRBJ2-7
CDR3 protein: CASGWTSGTYEQYF

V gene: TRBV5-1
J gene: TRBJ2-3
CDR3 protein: CASSFLGVSTDTQYF

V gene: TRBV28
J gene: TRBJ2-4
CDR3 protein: CASTQGGERNIQYF

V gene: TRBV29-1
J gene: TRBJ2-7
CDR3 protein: CSVGQGTYEQYF

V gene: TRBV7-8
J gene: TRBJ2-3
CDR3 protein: CASSRTGASSTDTQYF

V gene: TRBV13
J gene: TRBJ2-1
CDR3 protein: CASSLQGGPWQYEQFF

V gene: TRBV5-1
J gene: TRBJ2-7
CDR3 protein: CASSLNRELPYEQYF

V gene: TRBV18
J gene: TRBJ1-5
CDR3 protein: CASSPQGPRNQPQHF

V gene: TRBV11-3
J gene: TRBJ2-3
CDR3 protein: CASSLGQGTDTQYF

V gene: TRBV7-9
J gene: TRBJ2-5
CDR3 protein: CASIPSPGGTQYF

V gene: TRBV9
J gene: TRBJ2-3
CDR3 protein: CASSVGPTDTQYF

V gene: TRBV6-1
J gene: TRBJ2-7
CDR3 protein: CASSIADSYEQYF

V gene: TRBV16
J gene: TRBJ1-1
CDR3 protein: CASSQLFSRVFF

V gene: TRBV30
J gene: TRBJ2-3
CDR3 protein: CAWSAISGRAASTDTQYF

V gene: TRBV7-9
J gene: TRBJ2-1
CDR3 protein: CASRKTGAYNEQFF

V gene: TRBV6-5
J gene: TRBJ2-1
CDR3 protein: CASSWQPLEYNEQFF

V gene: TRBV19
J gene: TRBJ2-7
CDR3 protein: CASSNTGSYEQYF

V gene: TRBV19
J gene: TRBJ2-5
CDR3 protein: CATGPIGETQYF

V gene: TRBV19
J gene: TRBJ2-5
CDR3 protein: CASRLSGHGFRTQYF

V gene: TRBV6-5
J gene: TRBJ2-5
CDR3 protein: CASSSGTGGRETQYF

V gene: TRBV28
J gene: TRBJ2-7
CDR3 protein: CASSLRGGQSSYEQYF

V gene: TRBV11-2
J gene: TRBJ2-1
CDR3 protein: CASTRSSSYNEQFF

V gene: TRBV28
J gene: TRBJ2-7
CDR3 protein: CASSSSEQYF

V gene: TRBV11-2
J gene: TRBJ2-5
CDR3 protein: CASSKTGTSGETQYF

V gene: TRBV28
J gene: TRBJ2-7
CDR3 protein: CASSLGRPSSYEQYF

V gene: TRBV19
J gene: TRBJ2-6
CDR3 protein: CASSITGTGANVLTF